This T cell receptor beta chain originates from a study of control samples from healthy donors and cancer patients. Assay: immunoSEQ multiplex PCR; the TCRdb copy retains only in-frame clones and omits some. This sample yields roughly 18,000 clones, of which 85% to 90% are seen a single time; about a tenth belongs to the top ten. The specimen sequenced was PBMCs. This receptor was obtained from a woman aged 55 to 70 with head and neck cancer.

This CDR3 is CASSQDRTGTTRGEQYF. CDR3 in DNA: TGCGCCAGCAGCCAAGATCGCACCGGGACAACTCGAGGCGAGCAGTACTTC. The chain recombines TRBV4-1 with TRBJ2-7, with D maybe TRBD1 (6 bases). Germline CDR1 MGHRA, CDR2 YSYEKL. The length of the CDR3 is 17 residues. V shed 0 bases and J shed 6 bases, with 21 bases lying between them.